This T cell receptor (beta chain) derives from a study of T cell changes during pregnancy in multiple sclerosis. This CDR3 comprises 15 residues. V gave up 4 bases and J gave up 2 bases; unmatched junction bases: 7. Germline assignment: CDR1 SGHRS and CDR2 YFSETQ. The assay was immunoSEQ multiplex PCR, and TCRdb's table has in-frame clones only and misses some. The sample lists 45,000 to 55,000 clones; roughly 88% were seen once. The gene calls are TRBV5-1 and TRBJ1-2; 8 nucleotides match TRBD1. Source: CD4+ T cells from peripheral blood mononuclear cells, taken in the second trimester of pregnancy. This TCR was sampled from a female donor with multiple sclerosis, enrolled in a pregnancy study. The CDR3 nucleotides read TGCGCCAGCAGCGAGCCGGGACAGGCGAACTATGGCTACACCTTC. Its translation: CASSEPGQANYGYTF.